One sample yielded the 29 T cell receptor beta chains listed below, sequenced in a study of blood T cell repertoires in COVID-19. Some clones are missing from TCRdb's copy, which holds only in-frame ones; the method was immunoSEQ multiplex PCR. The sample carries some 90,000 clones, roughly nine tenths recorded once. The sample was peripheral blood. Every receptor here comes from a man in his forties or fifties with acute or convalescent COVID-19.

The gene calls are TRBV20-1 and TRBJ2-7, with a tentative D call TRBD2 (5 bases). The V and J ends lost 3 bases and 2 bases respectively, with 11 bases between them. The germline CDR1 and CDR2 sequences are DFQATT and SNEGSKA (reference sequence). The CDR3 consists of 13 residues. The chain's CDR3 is CSASSGIAYEQYF. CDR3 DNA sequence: TGCAGTGCTAGTTCCGGGATCGCCTACGAGCAGTACTTC.

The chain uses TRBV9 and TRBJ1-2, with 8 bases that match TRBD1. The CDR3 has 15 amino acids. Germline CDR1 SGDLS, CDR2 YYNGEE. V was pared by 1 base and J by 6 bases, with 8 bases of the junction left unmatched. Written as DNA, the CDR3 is TGTGCCAGCAGCGTACACTTGACAGGGGATGATGGCTACACCTTC. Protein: CASSVHLTGDDGYTF. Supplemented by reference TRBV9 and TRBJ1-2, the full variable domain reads DSGVTQTPKHLITATGQRVTLRCSPRSGDLSVYWYQQSLDQGLQFLIQYYNGEERAKGNILERFSAQQFPDLHSELNLSSLELGDSALYFCASSVHLTGDDGYTFGSGTRLTVV.

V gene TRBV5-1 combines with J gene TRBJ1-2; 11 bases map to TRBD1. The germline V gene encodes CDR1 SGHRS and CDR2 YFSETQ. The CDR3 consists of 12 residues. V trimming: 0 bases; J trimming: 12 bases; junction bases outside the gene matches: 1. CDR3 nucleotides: TGCGCCAGCAGCTTGGAGGGACAGGGGGACACCTTC. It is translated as CASSLEGQGDTF.

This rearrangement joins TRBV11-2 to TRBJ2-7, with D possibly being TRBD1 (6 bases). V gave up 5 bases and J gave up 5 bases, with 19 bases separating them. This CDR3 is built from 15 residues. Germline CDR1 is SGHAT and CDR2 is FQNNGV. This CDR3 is CASSGPGHGLDEQYF. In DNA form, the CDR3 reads TGTGCCAGCAGCGGTCCGGGACACGGATTGGACGAGCAGTACTTC.

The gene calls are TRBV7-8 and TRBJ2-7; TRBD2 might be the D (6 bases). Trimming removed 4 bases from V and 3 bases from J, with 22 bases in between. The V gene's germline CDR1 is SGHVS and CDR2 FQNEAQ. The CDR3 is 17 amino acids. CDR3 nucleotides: TGTGCCAGCAGCTCCCTTTATGGGCGGGACTCCAACTACGAGCAGTACGTC. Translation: CASSSLYGRDSNYEQYV.

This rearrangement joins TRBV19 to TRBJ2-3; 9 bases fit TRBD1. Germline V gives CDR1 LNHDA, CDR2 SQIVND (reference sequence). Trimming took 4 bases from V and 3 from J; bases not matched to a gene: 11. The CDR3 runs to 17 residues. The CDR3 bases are TGTGCCAGTAGTAGCGGGAGAGGGACAGGGAAAACAGATACGCAGTATTTT. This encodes CASSSGRGTGKTDTQYF.

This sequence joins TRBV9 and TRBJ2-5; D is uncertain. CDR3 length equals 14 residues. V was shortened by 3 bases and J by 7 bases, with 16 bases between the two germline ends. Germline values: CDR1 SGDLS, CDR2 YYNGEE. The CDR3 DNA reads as TGTGCCAGCAGCGGGGCCCCTCCGTTCGGGACCCAGTACTTC. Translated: CASSGAPPFGTQYF.

CDR3 region: CASSTGHARYNEQFF. DNA of the CDR3: TGTGCCAGCAGCACAGGACACGCTAGATACAATGAGCAGTTCTTC. The rearrangement joins TRBV6-5 to TRBJ2-1, with a weak D call TRBD1 (5 bases). The CDR3 loop spans 15 amino acids. Per the germline V gene, CDR1 is MNHEY and CDR2 is SVGAGI. The germline V and J ends were trimmed by 6 bases and 4 bases, with 16 bases remaining between them.

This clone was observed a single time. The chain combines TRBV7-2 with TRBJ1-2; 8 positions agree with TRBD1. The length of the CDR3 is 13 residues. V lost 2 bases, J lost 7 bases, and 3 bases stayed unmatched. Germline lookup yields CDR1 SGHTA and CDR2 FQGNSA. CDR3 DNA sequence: TGTGCCAGCAGCTTACAGGGGGCCATTGGCTACACCTTC. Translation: CASSLQGAIGYTF.

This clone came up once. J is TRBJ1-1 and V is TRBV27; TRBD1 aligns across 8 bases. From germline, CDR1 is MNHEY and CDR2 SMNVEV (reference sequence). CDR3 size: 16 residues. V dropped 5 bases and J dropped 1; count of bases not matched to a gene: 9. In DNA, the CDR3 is TGTGCCAGCAGTCCGAGGTTTACAGGGGGGAACACTGAAGCTTTCTTT. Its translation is CASSPRFTGGNTEAFF.

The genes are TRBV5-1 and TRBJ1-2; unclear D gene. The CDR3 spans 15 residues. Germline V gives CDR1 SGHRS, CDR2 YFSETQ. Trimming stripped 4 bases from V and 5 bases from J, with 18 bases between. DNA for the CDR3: TGCGCCAGCAGCGCAGGTGAGGGCGCGGGTTATGGCTACACCTTC. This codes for CASSAGEGAGYGYTF.

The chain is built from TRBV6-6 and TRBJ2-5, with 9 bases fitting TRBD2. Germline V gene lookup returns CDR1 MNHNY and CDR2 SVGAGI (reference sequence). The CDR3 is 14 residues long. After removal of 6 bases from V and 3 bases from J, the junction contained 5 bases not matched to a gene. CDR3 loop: CASSHSGGKETQYF. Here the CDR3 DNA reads TGTGCCAGCAGCCATAGCGGGGGTAAAGAGACCCAGTACTTC.

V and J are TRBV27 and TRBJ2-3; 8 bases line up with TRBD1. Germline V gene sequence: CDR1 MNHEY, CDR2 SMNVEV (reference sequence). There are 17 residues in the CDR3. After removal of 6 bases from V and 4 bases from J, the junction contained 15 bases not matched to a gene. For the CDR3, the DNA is TGTGCCAGCAGACATAGATACAGGGGGAAAGGGGCAGATACGCAGTATTTT. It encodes CASRHRYRGKGADTQYF.

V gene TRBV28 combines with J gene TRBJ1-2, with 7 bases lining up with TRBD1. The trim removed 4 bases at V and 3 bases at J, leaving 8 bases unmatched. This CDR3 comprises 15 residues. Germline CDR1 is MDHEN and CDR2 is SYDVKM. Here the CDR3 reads CASSSGQPFDYGYTF. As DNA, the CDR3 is TGTGCCAGCAGTTCGGGACAGCCCTTTGACTATGGCTACACCTTC.

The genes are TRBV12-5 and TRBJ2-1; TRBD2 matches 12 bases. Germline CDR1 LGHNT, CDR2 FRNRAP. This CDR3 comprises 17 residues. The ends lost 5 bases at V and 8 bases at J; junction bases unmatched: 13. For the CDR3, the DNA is TGTGCTAGTGGTACGCGACTCCTAGCGGGGGGGTTGGATGAGCAGTTCTTC. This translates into CASGTRLLAGGLDEQFF.

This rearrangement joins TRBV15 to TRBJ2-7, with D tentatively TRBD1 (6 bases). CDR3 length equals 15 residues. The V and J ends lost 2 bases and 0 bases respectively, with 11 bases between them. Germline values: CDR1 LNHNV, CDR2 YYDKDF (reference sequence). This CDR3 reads CATSRTDRLSYEQYF. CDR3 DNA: TGTGCCACCAGCAGAACTGACAGGCTCTCCTACGAGCAGTACTTC. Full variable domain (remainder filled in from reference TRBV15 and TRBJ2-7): DAMVIQNPRYQVTQFGKPVTLSCSQTLNHNVMYWYQQKSSQAPKLLFHYYDKDFNNEADTPDNFQSRRPNTSFCFLDIRSPGLGDTAMYLCATSRTDRLSYEQYFGPGTRLTVT.

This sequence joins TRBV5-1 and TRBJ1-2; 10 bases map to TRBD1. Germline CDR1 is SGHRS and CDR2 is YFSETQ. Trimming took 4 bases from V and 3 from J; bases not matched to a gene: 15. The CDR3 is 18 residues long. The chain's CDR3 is CASSQKRTGGGMDYGYTF. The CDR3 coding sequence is TGCGCCAGCAGCCAGAAAAGGACAGGGGGAGGAATGGACTATGGCTACACCTTC.

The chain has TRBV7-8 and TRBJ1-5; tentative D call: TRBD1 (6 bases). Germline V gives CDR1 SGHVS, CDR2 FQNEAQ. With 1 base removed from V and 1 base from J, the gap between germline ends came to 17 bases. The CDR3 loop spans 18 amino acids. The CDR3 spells CASSLGVLGAVSNQPQHF. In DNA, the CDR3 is TGTGCCAGCAGCTTAGGTGTTTTGGGGGCGGTCAGCAATCAGCCCCAGCATTTT.

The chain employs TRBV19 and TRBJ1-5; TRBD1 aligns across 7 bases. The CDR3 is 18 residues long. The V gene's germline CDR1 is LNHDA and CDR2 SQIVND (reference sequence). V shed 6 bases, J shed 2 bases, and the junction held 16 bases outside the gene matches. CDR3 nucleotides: TGTGCCAGTAGAACCGGCGACAGGGATATGGTCGGCAATCAGCCCCAGCATTTT. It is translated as CASRTGDRDMVGNQPQHF.

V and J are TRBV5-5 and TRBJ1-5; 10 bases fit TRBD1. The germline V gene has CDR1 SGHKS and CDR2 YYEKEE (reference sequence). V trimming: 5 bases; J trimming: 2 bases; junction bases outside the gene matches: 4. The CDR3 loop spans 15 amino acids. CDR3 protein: CASRRGQGGNQPQHF. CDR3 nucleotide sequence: TGTGCCAGCAGACGTGGACAGGGGGGCAATCAGCCCCAGCATTTT.

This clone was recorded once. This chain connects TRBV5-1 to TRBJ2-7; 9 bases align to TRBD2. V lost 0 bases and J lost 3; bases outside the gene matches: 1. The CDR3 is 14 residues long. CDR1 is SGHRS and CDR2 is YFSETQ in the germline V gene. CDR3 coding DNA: TGCGCCAGCAGCTTGGCACTAGCGGGCTACGAGCAGTACTTC. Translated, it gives CASSLALAGYEQYF.

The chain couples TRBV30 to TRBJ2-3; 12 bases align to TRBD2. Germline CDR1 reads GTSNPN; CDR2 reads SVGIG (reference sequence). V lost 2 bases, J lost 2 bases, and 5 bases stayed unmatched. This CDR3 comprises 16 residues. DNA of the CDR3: TGTGCCTGGAGTTTTGGACTAGCGGGGAACACAGATACGCAGTATTTT. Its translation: CAWSFGLAGNTDTQYF.

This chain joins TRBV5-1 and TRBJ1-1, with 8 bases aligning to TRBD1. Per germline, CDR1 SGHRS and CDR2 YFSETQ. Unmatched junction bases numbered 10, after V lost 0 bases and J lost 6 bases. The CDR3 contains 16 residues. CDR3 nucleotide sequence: TGCGCCAGCAGCTTGGTAGCAGGGGGCTTAGGGGCTGAAGCTTTCTTT. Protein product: CASSLVAGGLGAEAFF. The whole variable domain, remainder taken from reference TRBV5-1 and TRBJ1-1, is KAGVTQTPRYLIKTRGQQVTLSCSPISGHRSVSWYQQTPGQGLQFLFEYFSETQRNKGNFPGRFSGRQFSNSRSEMNVSTLELGDSALYLCASSLVAGGLGAEAFFGQGTRLTVV.

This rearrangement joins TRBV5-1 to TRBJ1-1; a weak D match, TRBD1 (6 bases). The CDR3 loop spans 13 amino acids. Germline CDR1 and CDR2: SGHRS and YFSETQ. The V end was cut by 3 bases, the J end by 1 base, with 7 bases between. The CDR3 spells CASSWGQNTEAFF. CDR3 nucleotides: TGCGCCAGCAGCTGGGGACAGAACACTGAAGCTTTCTTT.

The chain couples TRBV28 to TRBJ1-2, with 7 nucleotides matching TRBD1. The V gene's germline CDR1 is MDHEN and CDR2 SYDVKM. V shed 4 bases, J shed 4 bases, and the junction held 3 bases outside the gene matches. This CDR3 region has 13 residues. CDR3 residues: CASSSQGVYGYTF. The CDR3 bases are TGTGCCAGCAGTTCGCAGGGGGTCTATGGCTACACCTTC.

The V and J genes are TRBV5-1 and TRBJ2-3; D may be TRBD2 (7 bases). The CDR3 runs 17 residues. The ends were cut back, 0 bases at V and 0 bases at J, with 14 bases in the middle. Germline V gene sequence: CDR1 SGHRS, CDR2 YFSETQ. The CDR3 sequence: CASSLAGGPRSTDTQYF. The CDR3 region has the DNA TGCGCCAGCAGCTTGGCCGGGGGGCCTCGGAGCACAGATACGCAGTATTTT.

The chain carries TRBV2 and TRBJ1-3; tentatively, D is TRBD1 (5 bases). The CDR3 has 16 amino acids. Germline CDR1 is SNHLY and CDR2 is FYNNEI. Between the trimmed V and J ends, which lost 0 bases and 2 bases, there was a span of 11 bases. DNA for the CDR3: TGTGCCAGCAGTGAAGCTGGCAGGGTTCCTGGAAACACCATATATTTT. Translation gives CASSEAGRVPGNTIYF.

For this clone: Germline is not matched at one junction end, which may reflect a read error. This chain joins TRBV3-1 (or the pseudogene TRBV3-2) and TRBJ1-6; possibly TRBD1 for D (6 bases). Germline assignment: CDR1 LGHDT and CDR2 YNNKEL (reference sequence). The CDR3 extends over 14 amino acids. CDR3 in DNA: TGTGCCAGCACCCAAAGGGGGGGAAATTCACCCCTCCACTTT. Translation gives CASTQRGGNSPLHF.

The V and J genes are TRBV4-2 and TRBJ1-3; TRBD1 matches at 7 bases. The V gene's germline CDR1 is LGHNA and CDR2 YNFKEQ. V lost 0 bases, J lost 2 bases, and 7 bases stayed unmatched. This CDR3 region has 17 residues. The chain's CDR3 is CASSQDSDREAGNTIYF. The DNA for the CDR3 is TGTGCCAGCAGCCAAGATTCCGACAGGGAGGCTGGAAACACCATATATTTT.